The source of this T cell receptor (beta chain) is a study of blood T cell repertoires in COVID-19. Overall study context: Collection of acute and convalescent COVID-19 samples took place in the United States, Italy and Spain. PBMCs, B-cell-depleted T cells, or T cells were the source of the cDNA or gDNA that made up the material.

Original analysis: Amplification of reference gene primers was used by the study to estimate nucleated cell counts. TCRdb keeps only in-frame clones here, not all; method: immunoSEQ multiplex PCR. Clonal size and the V and J genes are those of that table, whereas D and trimming came from the DNA. The sample consists of 150,000 to 200,000 clones, around 85% of them appearing once. Germline CDR1 reads SGHRS; CDR2 reads YFSETQ. V lost 4 bases, J lost 4 bases, and 13 bases lay in between. The CDR3 has 14 amino acids. Material for sequencing was peripheral blood. V usage is TRBV5-1 and J usage is TRBJ2-3, with a possible D match to TRBD2 (5 bases). This receptor was obtained from a man aged 45-65 years with active or convalescent COVID-19. CDR3 sequence: CASSGEGVPDTQYF. CDR3 DNA sequence: TGCGCCAGCAGCGGTGAGGGAGTCCCAGATACGCAGTATTTT.